These T cell receptor beta chains were read from a single sample in a study of OX40 agonist ivuxolimab in advanced cancers. The repertoire was sequenced with immunoSEQ multiplex PCR; TCRdb's copy has only in-frame clones and lacks some. The sample yields tens of thousands of clones, over 60% seen once. The source was CD4+ or CD8+ T cells sorted from blood, collected in a trial of the OX40 agonist ivuxolimab. The source of these receptors is an adult with an advanced solid tumor such as melanoma, head and neck, liver or kidney cancer. Both conserved end residues are part of each CDR3. A D gene is named only where the DNA matches it firmly. The listing skips clone size in some rows; elsewhere it reads once, few, many or a size class.

J gene	V gene	D gene	clone size	CDR3 protein	CDR3 DNA
TRBJ1-4	TRBV6-5	.	.	CASRPSGTGNEKLFF	TGTGCCAGCAGGCCCTCCGGTACAGGGAATGAAAAACTGTTTTTT
TRBJ2-3	TRBV9	.	few	CASSPGSHIDTQYF	TGTGCCAGCAGTCCAGGATCGCACATTGATACGCAGTATTTT
TRBJ1-2	TRBV27	.	few	CASSSLNQINYGYTF	TGTGCCAGCAGTTCCCTCAATCAGATTAACTATGGCTACACCTTC
TRBJ2-3	TRBV4-1	.	.	CASSQVVDTDTQYF	TGCGCCAGCAGCCAAGTAGTTGACACAGATACGCAGTATTTT
TRBJ1-1	TRBV7-6	.	once	CASSSGLNTEAFF	TGTGCCAGCAGCTCCGGACTGAACACTGAAGCTTTCTTT
TRBJ1-2	TRBV5-1	TRBD1	.	CASRTGQGDRFGYTF	TGCGCCAGCAGAACAGGACAAGGGGACAGGTTTGGCTACACCTTC
TRBJ2-1	TRBV27	.	medium-sized	CASREMGSYNEQFF	TGTGCCAGCAGGGAAATGGGGTCCTACAATGAGCAGTTCTTC
TRBJ2-3	TRBV7-9	TRBD2	once	CASSLETSGTDTQYF	TGTGCCAGCAGCTTAGAGACTAGCGGCACAGATACGCAGTATTTT
TRBJ1-4	TRBV7-9	.	.	CASSQANLMGREKLFF	TGCGCCAGCAGCCAAGCGAACCTAATGGGTCGGGAAAAACTGTTTTTT
TRBJ1-6	TRBV9	.	.	CASSVEGGNSPLHF	TGTGCCAGCAGCGTAGAGGGGGGGAACTCACCCCTCCACTTT
TRBJ2-1	TRBV7-9	TRBD2	.	CASSYLAGDYNEQFF	TGTGCCAGCAGCTATCTAGCGGGGGACTACAATGAGCAGTTCTTC
TRBJ2-1	TRBV19	.	.	CASSFVGDEQFF	TGTGCCAGTAGCTTTGTCGGGGATGAGCAGTTCTTC
TRBJ2-7	TRBV5-6	TRBD1	.	CASSWGTGGEQYF	TGTGCCAGCAGCTGGGGGACAGGGGGCGAGCAGTACTTC
TRBJ2-7	TRBV7-9	.	.	CASSLGRSSYEQYF	TGTGCCAGCAGCTTAGGCAGGAGCTCCTACGAGCAGTACTTC
TRBJ1-4	TRBV4-1	TRBD1	.	CASSRGQGNDFTNEKLFF	TGCGCCAGCAGCCGGGGACAGGGGAACGATTTTACTAATGAAAAACTGTTTTTT
TRBJ2-3	TRBV5-1	.	.	CASSLNNRAATDTQYF	TGCGCCAGCAGCTTGAACAACAGGGCGGCAACAGATACGCAGTATTTT
TRBJ2-5	TRBV2	.	.	CASSDSEIETQYF	TGTGCCAGCAGTGACTCGGAGATTGAGACCCAGTACTTC
TRBJ2-1	TRBV15	TRBD2	.	CATSRDQTGGNNEQFF	TGTGCCACCAGCAGAGATCAAACGGGGGGGAACAATGAGCAGTTCTTC
TRBJ2-1	TRBV9	TRBD2	few	CASSEGLAVYNEQFF	TGTGCCAGCAGCGAGGGACTAGCGGTTTACAATGAGCAGTTCTTC
TRBJ1-2	TRBV7-9	.	.	CASSPGGIYGYTF	TGTGCCAGCAGCCCGGGGGGAATCTATGGCTACACCTTC
TRBJ1-4	TRBV7-8	.	once	CASSARGGTDEKLFF	TGTGCCAGCAGCGCTAGGGGGGGAACCGATGAAAAACTGTTTTTT
TRBJ2-3	TRBV19	TRBD1	.	CASSIVGTGGTDTQYF	TGTGCCAGTAGTATAGTTGGGACAGGGGGCACAGATACGCAGTATTTT
TRBJ2-7	TRBV25-1	.	few	CASSALEQYF	TGTGCCAGCAGTGCCCTCGAGCAGTACTTC
TRBJ1-2	TRBV4-1	TRBD1	.	CASSQENRGKGYTF	TGCGCCAGCAGCCAAGAGAACAGGGGGAAAGGCTACACCTTC
TRBJ1-1	TRBV25-1	TRBD1	.	CASSGTGATEAFF	TGTGCCAGCAGTGGGACAGGGGCCACTGAAGCTTTCTTT
TRBJ2-3	TRBV4-2	.	.	CASSQEYLNTDTQYF	TGTGCCAGCAGCCAAGAGTACTTAAACACAGATACGCAGTATTTT
TRBJ2-1	TRBV7-9	.	.	CASSLEWGDNEQFF	TGTGCCAGCAGCTTAGAGTGGGGGGACAATGAGCAGTTCTTC
TRBJ2-7	TRBV10-3	TRBD1	few	CAISGGQGPYEQYF	TGTGCCATCAGTGGGGGACAGGGGCCCTACGAGCAGTACTTC
TRBJ2-1	TRBV14	TRBD2	.	CASSQTASGGANEQFF	TGTGCCAGCAGCCAAACGGCTAGCGGGGGGGCCAATGAGCAGTTCTTC
TRBJ1-2	TRBV19	TRBD1	.	CASSPSQGASYGYTF	TGTGCCAGTAGTCCCTCGCAGGGGGCGAGCTATGGCTACACCTTC
TRBJ2-7	TRBV5-4	TRBD2	.	CASSETSGYSYEQYF	TGTGCCAGCAGCGAGACTAGCGGTTACTCCTACGAGCAGTACTTC
TRBJ1-2	TRBV30	.	few	CAWIAGALGYTF	TGTGCCTGGATAGCAGGGGCTCTTGGCTACACCTTC
TRBJ1-5	TRBV5-6	.	.	CASSPGVGSNQPQHF	TGTGCCAGCAGCCCGGGGGTGGGTAGCAATCAGCCCCAGCATTTT
TRBJ2-7	TRBV29-1	.	.	CSAGGGGFSYEQYF	TGCAGCGCCGGAGGGGGTGGGTTCTCCTACGAGCAGTACTTC
TRBJ2-7	TRBV7-2	.	.	CASSYSRWGSYEQYF	TGTGCCAGCAGCTACTCCCGGTGGGGGTCCTACGAGCAGTACTTC
TRBJ2-1	TRBV6-5	TRBD2	.	CASSYSMSGGNEQFF	TGTGCCAGCAGTTACTCGATGTCCGGGGGGAATGAGCAGTTCTTC
TRBJ1-6	TRBV9	.	.	CASSAAGFPYNSPLHF	TGTGCCAGCAGCGCAGCAGGATTCCCCTATAATTCACCCCTCCACTTT
TRBJ1-6	TRBV4-3	.	.	CASSQTNSYNSPLHF	TGCGCCAGCAGCCAAACCAACTCCTATAATTCACCCCTCCACTTT
TRBJ1-1	TRBV13	.	medium-sized	CASSLTGSLMNTEAFF	TGTGCCAGCAGCTTAACCGGATCTCTCATGAACACTGAAGCTTTCTTT
TRBJ2-1	TRBV19	.	medium-sized	CASGTQGNEQFF	TGTGCCAGTGGTACACAGGGCAATGAGCAGTTCTTC
TRBJ2-7	TRBV6-5	.	.	CASSYQRSLAYEQYF	TGTGCCAGCAGTTACCAACGCAGTCTTGCCTACGAGCAGTACTTC
TRBJ2-5	TRBV7-3	.	.	CASSLSYQETQYF	TGTGCCAGCAGCTTGTCGTACCAAGAGACCCAGTACTTC
TRBJ1-1	TRBV25-1	.	.	CASSGGVSDLPAFF	TGCGCCAGCAGTGGGGGAGTATCGGACCTTCCAGCTTTCTTT
TRBJ2-3	TRBV19	TRBD1	.	CASSIGGTGVSTDTQYF	TGTGCCAGTAGTATAGGGGGGACAGGGGTCAGCACAGATACGCAGTATTTT
TRBJ2-3	TRBV5-8	TRBD2	once	CASSLAWTSGGRTDTQYF	TGTGCCAGCAGCTTGGCCTGGACTAGCGGGGGGCGGACGGATACGCAGTATTTT
TRBJ2-3	TRBV7-6	TRBD2	once	CASSYRPSGLSTDTQYF	TGTGCCAGCAGCTACAGACCCTCGGGACTAAGCACAGATACGCAGTATTTT
TRBJ2-3	TRBV15	TRBD2	few	CATSRDRASGGGTDTQYF	TGTGCCACCAGCAGAGATCGGGCTAGCGGGGGGGGCACAGATACGCAGTATTTT
TRBJ2-7	TRBV28	.	.	CASSLRAGIYEQYF	TGTGCCAGCAGTTTAAGGGCAGGGATCTACGAGCAGTACTTC
TRBJ2-2	TRBV6-4	TRBD2	.	CASSPNAGLAPGELFF	TGTGCCAGCAGTCCAAACGCGGGACTAGCGCCCGGGGAGCTGTTTTTT